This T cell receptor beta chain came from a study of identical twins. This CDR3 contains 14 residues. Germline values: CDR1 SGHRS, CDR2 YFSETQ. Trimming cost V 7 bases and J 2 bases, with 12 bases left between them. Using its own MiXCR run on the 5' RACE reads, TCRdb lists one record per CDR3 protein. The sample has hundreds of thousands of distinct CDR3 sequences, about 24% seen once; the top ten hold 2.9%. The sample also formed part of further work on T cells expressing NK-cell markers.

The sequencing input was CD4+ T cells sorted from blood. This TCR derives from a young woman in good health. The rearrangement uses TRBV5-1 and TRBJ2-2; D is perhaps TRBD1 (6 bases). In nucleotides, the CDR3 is TGCGCCAGCTTGGGACACCCCAACACCGGGGAGCTGTTTTTT. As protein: CASLGHPNTGELFF.